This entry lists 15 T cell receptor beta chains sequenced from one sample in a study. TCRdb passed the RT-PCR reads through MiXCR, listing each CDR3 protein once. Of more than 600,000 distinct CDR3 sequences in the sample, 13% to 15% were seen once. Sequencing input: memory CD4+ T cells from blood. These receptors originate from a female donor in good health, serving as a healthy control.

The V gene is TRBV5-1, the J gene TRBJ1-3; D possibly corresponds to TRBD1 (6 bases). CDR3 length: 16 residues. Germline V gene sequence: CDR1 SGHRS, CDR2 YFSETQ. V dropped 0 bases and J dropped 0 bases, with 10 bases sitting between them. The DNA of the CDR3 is TGCGCCAGCAGCTTGGGACAGGCGAGCTCTGGAAACACCATATATTTT. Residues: CASSLGQASSGNTIYF. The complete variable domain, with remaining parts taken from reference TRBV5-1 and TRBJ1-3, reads KAGVTQTPRYLIKTRGQQVTLSCSPISGHRSVSWYQQTPGQGLQFLFEYFSETQRNKGNFPGRFSGRQFSNSRSEMNVSTLELGDSALYLCASSLGQASSGNTIYFGEGSWLTVV.

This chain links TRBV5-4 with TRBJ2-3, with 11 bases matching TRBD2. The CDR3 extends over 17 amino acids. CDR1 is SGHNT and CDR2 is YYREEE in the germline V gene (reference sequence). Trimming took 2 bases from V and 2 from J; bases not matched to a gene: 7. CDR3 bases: TGTGCCAGCAGCTTTGCCGGGACTAGCGGTCCCACAGATACGCAGTATTTT. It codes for CASSFAGTSGPTDTQYF.

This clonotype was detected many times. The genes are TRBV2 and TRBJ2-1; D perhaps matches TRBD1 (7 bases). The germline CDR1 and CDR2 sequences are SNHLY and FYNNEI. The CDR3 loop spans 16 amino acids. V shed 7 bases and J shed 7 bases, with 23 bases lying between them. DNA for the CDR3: TGTGCCAGCACTCAGCTCTACCAGGGGGGATCGAATGAGCAGTTCTTC. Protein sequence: CASTQLYQGGSNEQFF. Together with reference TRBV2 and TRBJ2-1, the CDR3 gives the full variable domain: EPEVTQTPSHQVTQMGQEVILRCVPISNHLYFYWYRQILGQKVEFLVSFYNNEISEKSEIFDDQFSVERPDGSNFTLKIRSTKLEDSAMYFCASTQLYQGGSNEQFFGPGTRLTVL.

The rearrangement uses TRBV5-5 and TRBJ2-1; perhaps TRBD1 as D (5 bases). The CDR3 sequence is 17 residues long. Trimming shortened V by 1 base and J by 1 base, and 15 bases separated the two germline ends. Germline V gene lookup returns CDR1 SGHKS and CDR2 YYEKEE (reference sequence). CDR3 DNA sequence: TGTGCCAGCAGCTTGATTTGGCGGACAACTTCCTACAATGAGCAGTTCTTC. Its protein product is CASSLIWRTTSYNEQFF.

The chain's CDR3 is CASSSGDSGYTF. The CDR3 DNA follows: TGTGCCAGCAGTTCCGGGGATAGTGGCTACACCTTC. J is TRBJ1-2 and V is TRBV6-6, with unresolved D. The CDR3 loop spans 12 amino acids. CDR1 is MNHNY, CDR2 SVGAGI, per germline (reference sequence). V lost 4 bases and J 7 bases, leaving 10 bases between the germline ends.

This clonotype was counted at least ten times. The CDR3 region is CASSQYGGDYGYTF. The CDR3 DNA follows: TGTGCCAGCAGCCAATATGGCGGGGACTATGGCTACACCTTC. This rearrangement joins TRBV7-2 to TRBJ1-2; D is unclear. Trimming removed 5 bases from V and 3 bases from J, with 13 bases in between. Germline-derived CDR1 and CDR2 are SGHTA and FQGNSA. This CDR3 region has 14 residues.

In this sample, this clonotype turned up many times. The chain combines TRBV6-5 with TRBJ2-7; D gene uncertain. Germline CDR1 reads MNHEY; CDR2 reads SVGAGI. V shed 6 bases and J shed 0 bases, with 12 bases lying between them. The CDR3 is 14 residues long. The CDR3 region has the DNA TGTGCCAGCAGCCCCATGCGGTCCTCCTACGAGCAGTACTTC. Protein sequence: CASSPMRSSYEQYF.

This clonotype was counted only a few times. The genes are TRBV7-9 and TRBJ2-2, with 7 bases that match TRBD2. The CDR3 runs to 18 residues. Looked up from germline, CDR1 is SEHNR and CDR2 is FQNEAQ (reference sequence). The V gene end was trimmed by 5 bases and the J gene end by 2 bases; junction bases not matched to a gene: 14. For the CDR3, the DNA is TGTGCCAGCAGCATACATCCCTTCCGGGAGGATAACACCGGGGAGCTGTTTTTT. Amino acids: CASSIHPFREDNTGELFF.

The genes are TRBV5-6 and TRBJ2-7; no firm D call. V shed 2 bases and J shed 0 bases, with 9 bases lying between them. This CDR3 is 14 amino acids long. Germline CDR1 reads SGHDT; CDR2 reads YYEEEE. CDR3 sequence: CASSFTASSYEQYF. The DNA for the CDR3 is TGTGCCAGCAGCTTTACAGCAAGCTCCTACGAGCAGTACTTC.

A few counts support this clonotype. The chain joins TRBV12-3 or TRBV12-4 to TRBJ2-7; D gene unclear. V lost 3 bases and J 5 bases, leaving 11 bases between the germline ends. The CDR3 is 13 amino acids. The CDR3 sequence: CASSFSGPDEQYF. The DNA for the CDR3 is TGTGCCAGCAGTTTTTCCGGGCCCGACGAGCAGTACTTC.

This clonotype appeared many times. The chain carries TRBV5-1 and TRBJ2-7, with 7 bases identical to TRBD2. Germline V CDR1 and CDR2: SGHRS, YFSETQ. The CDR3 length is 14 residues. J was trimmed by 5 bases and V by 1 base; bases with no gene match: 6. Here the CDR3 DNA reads TGCGCCAGCAGCTTGACCGGGAGGTTCGACGAGCAGTACTTC. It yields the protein CASSLTGRFDEQYF.

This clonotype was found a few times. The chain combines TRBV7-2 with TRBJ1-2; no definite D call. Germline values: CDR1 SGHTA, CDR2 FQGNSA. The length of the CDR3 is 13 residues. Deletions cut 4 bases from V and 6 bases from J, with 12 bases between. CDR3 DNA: TGTGCCAGCAGCTCAGACCAAGGCAATGGCTACACCTTC. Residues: CASSSDQGNGYTF.

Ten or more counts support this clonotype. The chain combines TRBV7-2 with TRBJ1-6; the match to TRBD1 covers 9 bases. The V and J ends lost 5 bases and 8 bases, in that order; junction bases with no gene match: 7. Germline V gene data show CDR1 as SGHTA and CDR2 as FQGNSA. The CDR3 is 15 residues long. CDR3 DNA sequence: TGTGCCAGCAGCCTTAGAACAGGGGGCGATTCACCCCTCCACTTT. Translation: CASSLRTGGDSPLHF.

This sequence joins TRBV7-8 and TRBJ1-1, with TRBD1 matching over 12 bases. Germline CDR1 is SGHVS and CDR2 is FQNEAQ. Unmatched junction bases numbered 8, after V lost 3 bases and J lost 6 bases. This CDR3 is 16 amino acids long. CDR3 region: CASSFSSGTGGSEAFF. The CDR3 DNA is TGTGCCAGCAGCTTCTCATCCGGGACAGGGGGCTCTGAAGCTTTCTTT.

The CDR3: CASSEARWDGYTF. The CDR3 nucleotides are TGTGCCAGCAGCGAGGCCAGATGGGACGGCTACACCTTC. The rearrangement uses TRBV7-9 and TRBJ1-2; the D gene is possibly TRBD1 (5 bases). CDR1 SEHNR and CDR2 FQNEAQ come from the germline V gene (reference sequence). The V end was cut by 5 bases, the J end by 8 bases, with 15 bases between. The CDR3 sequence is 13 residues long. Complete variable domain (other parts from reference TRBV7-9 and TRBJ1-2): DTGVSQNPRHKITKRGQNVTFRCDPISEHNRLYWYRQTLGQGPEFLTYFQNEAQLEKSRLLSDRFSAERPKGSFSTLEIQRTEQGDSAMYLCASSEARWDGYTFGSGTRLTVV.